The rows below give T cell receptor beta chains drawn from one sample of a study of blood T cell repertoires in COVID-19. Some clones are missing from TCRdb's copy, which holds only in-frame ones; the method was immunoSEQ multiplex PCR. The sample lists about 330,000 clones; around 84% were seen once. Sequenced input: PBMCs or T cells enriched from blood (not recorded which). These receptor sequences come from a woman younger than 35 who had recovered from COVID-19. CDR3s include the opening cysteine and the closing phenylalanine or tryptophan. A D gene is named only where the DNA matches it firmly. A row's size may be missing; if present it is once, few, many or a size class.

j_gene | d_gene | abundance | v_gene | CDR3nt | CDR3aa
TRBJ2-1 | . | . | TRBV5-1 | TGCGCCAGCAGTATCAGCGCCGCCAGGGATGAGCAGTTCTTC | CASSISAARDEQFF
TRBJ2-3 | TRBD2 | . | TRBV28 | TGTGCCAGCAGTTTACCCTCTAGCGGGAAAACAGATACGCAGTATTTT | CASSLPSSGKTDTQYF
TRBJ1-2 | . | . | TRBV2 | TGTGCCAGCAGCGCCGGCTATGGCTACACCTTC | CASSAGYGYTF
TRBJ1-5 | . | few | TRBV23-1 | TGCGCCAGCAGTCAACCTGGCTTCCCGCACAGCAATCAGCCCCAGCATTTT | CASSQPGFPHSNQPQHF
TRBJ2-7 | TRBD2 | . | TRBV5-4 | TGTGCCAGCAGCTTGGTGGCGGGAGTCTTGTCCTACGAGCAGTACTTC | CASSLVAGVLSYEQYF
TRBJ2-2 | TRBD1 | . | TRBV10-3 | TGTGCCATCAGGGCCGACAGGGGGAACACCGGGGAGCTGTTTTTT | CAIRADRGNTGELFF
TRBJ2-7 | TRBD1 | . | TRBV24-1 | TGTGCCACCAGTGATCGAGAGGGACAGGGAAAATTAAACGAGCAGTACTTC | CATSDREGQGKLNEQYF
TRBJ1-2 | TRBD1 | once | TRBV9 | TGTGCCAGCAGCGTAGCTGTGGCAGGGGGATTCTATGGCTACACCTTC | CASSVAVAGGFYGYTF
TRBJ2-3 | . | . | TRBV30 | TGTGCCTGGACCTCTGGAGACACAGATACGCAGTATTTT | CAWTSGDTDTQYF
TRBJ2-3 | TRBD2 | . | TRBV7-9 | TGTGCCAGCCCTCCTCTAGCGGGGAGCACAGATACGCAGTATTTT | CASPPLAGSTDTQYF
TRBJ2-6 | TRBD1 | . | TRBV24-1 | TGTGCCACCAGTCTCGGGACAGATGTATCTGGGGCCAACGTCCTGACTTTC | CATSLGTDVSGANVLTF
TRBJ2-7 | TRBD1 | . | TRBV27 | TGTGCCAGCAGTTTACAGGGGGTTCCCTACGAGCAGTACTTC | CASSLQGVPYEQYF
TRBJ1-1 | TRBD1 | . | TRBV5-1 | TGCGCCAGCAGCTGGGGACAGGGGAACACTGAAGCTTTCTTT | CASSWGQGNTEAFF
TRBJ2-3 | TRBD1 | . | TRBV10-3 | TGTGCCATCAGTGGACAGGGGGGGGAAGATACGCAGTATTTT | CAISGQGGEDTQYF
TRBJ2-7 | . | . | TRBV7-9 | TGTGCCAGCAGCCAAACAAACTTGCGGGCCTACGAGCAGTACTTC | CASSQTNLRAYEQYF
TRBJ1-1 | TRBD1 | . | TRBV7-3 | TGTGCCAGCAGCTCGACCCCCGCAGGGGGCGGCACTGAAGCTTTCTTT | CASSSTPAGGGTEAFF
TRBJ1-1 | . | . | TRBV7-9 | TGTGCCAGCACGGATGGACAGTTGAACACTGAAGCTTTCTTT | CASTDGQLNTEAFF
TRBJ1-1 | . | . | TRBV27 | TGTGCCAGCAGGCCTTGGACAGACAATGAAGCTTTCTTT | CASRPWTDNEAFF
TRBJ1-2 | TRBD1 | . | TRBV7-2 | TGTGCCAGCAGCTTAGCGCCAGGGGGAAACTATGGCTACACCTTC | CASSLAPGGNYGYTF
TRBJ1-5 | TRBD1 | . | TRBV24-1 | TGTGCCACCAGTGACCCCCAGGGGGCTCAGCCCCAGCATTTT | CATSDPQGAQPQHF
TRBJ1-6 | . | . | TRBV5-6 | TGTGCCAGCAGCTTGGCCAAAGGGACATCGAGCTCCTATAATTCACCCCTCCACTTT | CASSLAKGTSSSYNSPLHF
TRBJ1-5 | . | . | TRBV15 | TGTGCCACCAGCAGAGATCTGGGCTATCAGCCCCAGCATTTT | CATSRDLGYQPQHF
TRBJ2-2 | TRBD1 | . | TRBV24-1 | TGTGCCACCAGTGTAACAGGGGGAACCGGGGAGCTGTTTTTT | CATSVTGGTGELFF
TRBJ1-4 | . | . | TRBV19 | TGTGCCAGTAGTACAAGGACAGAGCTTAATGAAAAACTGTTTTTT | CASSTRTELNEKLFF
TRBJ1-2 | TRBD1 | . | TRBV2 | TGTGCCAGCAGTGGACAGGGGGCGTACTATGGCTACACCTTC | CASSGQGAYYGYTF
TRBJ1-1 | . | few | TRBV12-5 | TGTGCTAGTGGAACAGGGAACACTGAAGCTTTCTTT | CASGTGNTEAFF
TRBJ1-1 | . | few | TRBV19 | TGTGCCAGCCAAAGCGGTAACACTGAAGCTTTCTTT | CASQSGNTEAFF
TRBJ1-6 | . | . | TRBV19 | TGTGCCAGTAGTGTCGGACAAGATAATTCACCCCTCCACTTT | CASSVGQDNSPLHF
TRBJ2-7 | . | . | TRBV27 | TGTGCCAGCAGTCAGGGGCGCAGGTACGAGCAGTACTTC | CASSQGRRYEQYF
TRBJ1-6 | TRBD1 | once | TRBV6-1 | TGTGCCAGCAGTGAGGGACAGGTAGTGACACCCCTCCACTTT | CASSEGQVVTPLHF
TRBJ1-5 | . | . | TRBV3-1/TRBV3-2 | TGTGCCAGCAGCCAAACCACAGGGTATCAGCCCCAGCATTTT | CASSQTTGYQPQHF
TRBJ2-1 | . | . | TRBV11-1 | TGTGCCAGCAGCCGGACACCGACACATGAGCAGTTCTTC | CASSRTPTHEQFF
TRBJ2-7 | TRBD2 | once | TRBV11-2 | TGTGCCAGCAGTCTTCTAGCGGCTAGCTCCTACGAGCAGTACTTC | CASSLLAASSYEQYF
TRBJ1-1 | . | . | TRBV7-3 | TGTGCCAGCAGCCCCGGGACACCTAACACTGAAGCTTTCTTT | CASSPGTPNTEAFF
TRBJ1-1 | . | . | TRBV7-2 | TGTGCCAGCAGTGGCAGGGCAGGGGACACTGAAGCTTTCTTT | CASSGRAGDTEAFF
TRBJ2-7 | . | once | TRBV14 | TGTGCCAGCAGCCAAGGAGGCGCAGGGATGGACGAGCAGTACTTC | CASSQGGAGMDEQYF
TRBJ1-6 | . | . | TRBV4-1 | TGCGCCAGCAGCCAAGATCTCGCAACGGGGTCACCCCTCCACTTT | CASSQDLATGSPLHF
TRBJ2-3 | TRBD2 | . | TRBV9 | TGTGCCAGCAGCGTAGATCCCTTGGTGAGCGGGGCGTACACAGATACGCAGTATTTT | CASSVDPLVSGAYTDTQYF
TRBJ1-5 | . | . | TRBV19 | TGTGCCAGTAGCCCCCGGGACTGGACTCGGCCCCAGCATTTT | CASSPRDWTRPQHF
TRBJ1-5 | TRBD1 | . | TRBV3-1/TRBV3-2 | TGTGCCAGCAGCCGCGCCGGGACAGGGTTTTGGCCCCAGCATTTT | CASSRAGTGFWPQHF
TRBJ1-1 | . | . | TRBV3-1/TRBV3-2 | TGTGCCAGCAGCCAATCCCCCACGGTTGTAACTGAAGCTTTCTTT | CASSQSPTVVTEAFF
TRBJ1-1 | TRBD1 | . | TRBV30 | TGTGCCTGGAGCGCGACAGGGTCTGCGGAAGCTTTCTTT | CAWSATGSAEAFF